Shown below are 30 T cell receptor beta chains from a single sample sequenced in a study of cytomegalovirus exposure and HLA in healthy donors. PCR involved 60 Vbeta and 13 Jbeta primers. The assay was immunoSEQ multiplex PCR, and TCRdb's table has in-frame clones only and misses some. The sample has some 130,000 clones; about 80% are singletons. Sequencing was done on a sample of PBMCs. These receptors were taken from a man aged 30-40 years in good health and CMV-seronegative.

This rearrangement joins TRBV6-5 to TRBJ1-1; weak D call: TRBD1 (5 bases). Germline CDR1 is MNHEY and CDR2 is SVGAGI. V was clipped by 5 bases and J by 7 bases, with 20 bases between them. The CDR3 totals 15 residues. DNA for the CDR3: TGTGCCAGCAGTCCCTTAGGGATCAGGGCAGGTGAAGCTTTCTTT. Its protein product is CASSPLGIRAGEAFF.

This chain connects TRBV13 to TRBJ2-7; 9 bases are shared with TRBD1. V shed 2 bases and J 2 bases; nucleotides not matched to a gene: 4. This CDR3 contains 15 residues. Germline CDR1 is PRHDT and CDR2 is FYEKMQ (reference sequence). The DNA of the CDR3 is TGTGCCAGCAGCTTACAGACAGGGGGTCCCTACGAGCAGTACTTC. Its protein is CASSLQTGGPYEQYF. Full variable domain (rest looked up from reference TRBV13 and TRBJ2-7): AAGVIQSPRHLIKEKRETATLKCYPIPRHDTVYWYQQGPGQDPQFLISFYEKMQSDKGSIPDRFSAQQFSDYHSELNMSSLELGDSALYFCASSLQTGGPYEQYFGPGTRLTVT.

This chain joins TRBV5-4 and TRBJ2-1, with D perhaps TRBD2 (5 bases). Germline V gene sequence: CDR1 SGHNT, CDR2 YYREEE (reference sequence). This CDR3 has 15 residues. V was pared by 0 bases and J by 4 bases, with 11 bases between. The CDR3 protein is CASSLEAARYNEQFF. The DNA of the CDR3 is TGTGCCAGCAGCTTGGAAGCGGCCAGATACAATGAGCAGTTCTTC.

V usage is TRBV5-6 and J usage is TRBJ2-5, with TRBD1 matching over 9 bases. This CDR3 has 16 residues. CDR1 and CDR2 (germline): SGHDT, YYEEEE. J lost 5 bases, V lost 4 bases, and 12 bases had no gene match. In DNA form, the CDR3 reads TGTGCCAGCAGCGAAGGGGACAGGGCAGGTTTTGAGACCCAGTACTTC. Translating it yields CASSEGDRAGFETQYF. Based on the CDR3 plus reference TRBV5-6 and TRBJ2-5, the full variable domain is DAGVTQSPTHLIKTRGQQVTLRCSPKSGHDTVSWYQQALGQGPQFIFQYYEEEERQRGNFPDRFSGHQFPNYSSELNVNALLLGDSALYLCASSEGDRAGFETQYFGPGTRLLVL.

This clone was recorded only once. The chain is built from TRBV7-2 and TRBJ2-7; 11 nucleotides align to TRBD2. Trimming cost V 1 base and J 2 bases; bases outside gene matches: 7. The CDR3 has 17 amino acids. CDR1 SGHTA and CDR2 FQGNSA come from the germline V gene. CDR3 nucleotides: TGTGCCAGCAGCTTAGGGACTAGCGGGCAAAACACCTACGAGCAGTACTTC. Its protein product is CASSLGTSGQNTYEQYF.

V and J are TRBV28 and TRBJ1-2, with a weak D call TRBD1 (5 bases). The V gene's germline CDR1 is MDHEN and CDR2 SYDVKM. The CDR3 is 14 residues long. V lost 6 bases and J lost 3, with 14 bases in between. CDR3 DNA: TGTGCCAGCAGGCGGGGAGGGGCAGACTATGGCTACACCTTC. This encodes CASRRGGADYGYTF.

The CDR3 sequence: CASSSGQFSVETQYF. CDR3 bases: TGTGCCAGCAGTTCGGGACAGTTCTCGGTGGAGACCCAGTACTTC. The gene calls are TRBV28 and TRBJ2-5; 7 nucleotides align to TRBD1. This CDR3 comprises 15 residues. Germline V CDR1 and CDR2: MDHEN, SYDVKM. V lost 4 bases, J lost 5 bases, and 10 bases stayed unmatched. The variable domain in full, completed from reference TRBV28 and TRBJ2-5, reads DVKVTQSSRYLVKRTGEKVFLECVQDMDHENMFWYRQDPGLGLRLIYFSYDVKMKEKGDIPEGYSVSREKKERFSLILESASTNQTSMYLCASSSGQFSVETQYFGPGTRLLVL.

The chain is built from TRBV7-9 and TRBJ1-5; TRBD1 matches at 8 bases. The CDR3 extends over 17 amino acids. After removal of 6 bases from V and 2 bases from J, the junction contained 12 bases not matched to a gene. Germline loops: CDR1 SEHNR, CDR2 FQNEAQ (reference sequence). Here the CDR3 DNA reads TGTGCCAGCAGTGGGGGCAGGGGGCAAAGGGGCAATCAGCCCCAGCATTTT. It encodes CASSGGRGQRGNQPQHF. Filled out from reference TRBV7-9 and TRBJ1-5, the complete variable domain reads DTGVSQNPRHKITKRGQNVTFRCDPISEHNRLYWYRQTLGQGPEFLTYFQNEAQLEKSRLLSDRFSAERPKGSFSTLEIQRTEQGDSAMYLCASSGGRGQRGNQPQHFGDGTRLSIL.

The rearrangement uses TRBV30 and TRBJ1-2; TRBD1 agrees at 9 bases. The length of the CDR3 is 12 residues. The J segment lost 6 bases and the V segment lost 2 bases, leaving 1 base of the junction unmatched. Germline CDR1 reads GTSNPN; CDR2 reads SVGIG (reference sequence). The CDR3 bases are TGTGCCTGGAGTAGGACAGGGGATGGCTACACCTTC. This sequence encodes CAWSRTGDGYTF.

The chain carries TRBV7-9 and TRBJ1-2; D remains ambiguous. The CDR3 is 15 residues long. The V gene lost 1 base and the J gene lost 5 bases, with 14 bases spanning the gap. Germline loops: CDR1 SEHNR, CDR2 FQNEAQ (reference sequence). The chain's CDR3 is CASSLGGGQNYGYTF. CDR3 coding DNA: TGTGCCAGCAGCTTAGGAGGAGGCCAGAATTATGGCTACACCTTC.

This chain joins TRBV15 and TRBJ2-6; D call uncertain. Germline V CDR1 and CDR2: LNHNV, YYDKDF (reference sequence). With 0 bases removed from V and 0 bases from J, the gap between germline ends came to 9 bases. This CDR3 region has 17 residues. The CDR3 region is CATSRDQFRSGANVLTF. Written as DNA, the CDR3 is TGTGCCACCAGCAGAGATCAGTTCCGCTCTGGGGCCAACGTCCTGACTTTC.

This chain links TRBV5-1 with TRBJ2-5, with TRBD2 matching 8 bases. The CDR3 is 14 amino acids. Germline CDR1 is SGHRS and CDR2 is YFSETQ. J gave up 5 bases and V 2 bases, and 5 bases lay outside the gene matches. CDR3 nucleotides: TGCGCCAGCAGCTTTAGCGGGGCTGGGGAGACCCAGTACTTC. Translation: CASSFSGAGETQYF.

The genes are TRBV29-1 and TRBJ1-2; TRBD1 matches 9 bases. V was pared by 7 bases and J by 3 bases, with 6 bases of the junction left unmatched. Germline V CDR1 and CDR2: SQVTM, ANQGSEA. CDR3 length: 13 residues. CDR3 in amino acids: CSATGGADYGYTF. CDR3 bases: TGCAGCGCCACAGGGGGCGCTGACTATGGCTACACCTTC.

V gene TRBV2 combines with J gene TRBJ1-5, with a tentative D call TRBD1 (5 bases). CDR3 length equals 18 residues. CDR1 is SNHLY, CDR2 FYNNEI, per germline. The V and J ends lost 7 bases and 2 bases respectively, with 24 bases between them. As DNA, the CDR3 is TGTGCCAGCAAAGGTGGGAACAGGAACCCCAGTCGCAATCAGCCCCAGCATTTT. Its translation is CASKGGNRNPSRNQPQHF. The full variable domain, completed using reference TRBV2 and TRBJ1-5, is EPEVTQTPSHQVTQMGQEVILRCVPISNHLYFYWYRQILGQKVEFLVSFYNNEISEKSEIFDDQFSVERPDGSNFTLKIRSTKLEDSAMYFCASKGGNRNPSRNQPQHFGDGTRLSIL.

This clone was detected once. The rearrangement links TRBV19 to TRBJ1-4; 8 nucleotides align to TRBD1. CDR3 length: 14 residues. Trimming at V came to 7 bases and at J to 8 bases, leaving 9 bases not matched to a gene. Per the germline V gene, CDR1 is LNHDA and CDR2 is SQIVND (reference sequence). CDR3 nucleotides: TGTGCCAGTATGCAGACAGGGGTCCAGGAAAAACTGTTTTTT. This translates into CASMQTGVQEKLFF.

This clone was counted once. Here the CDR3 DNA reads TGCAGCGCCTATGCGGGGCTAGCGGACTACGAGCAGTACTTC. Its protein product is CSAYAGLADYEQYF. This sequence joins TRBV29-1 and TRBJ2-7; 7 bases are shared with TRBD2. The V gene end was trimmed by 7 bases and the J gene end by 3 bases; junction bases not matched to a gene: 12. The V gene's germline CDR1 is SQVTM and CDR2 ANQGSEA. The CDR3 is made up of 14 amino acids.

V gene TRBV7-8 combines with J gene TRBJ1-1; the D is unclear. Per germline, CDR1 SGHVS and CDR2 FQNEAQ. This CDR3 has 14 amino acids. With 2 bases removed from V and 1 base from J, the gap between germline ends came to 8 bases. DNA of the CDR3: TGTGCCAGCAGCTTATTTGTAGAGAACACTGAAGCTTTCTTT. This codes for CASSLFVENTEAFF.

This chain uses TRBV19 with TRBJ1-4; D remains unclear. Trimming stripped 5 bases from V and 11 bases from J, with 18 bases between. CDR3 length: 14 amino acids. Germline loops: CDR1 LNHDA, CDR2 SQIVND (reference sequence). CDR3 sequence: CASSDSAVWWKLFF. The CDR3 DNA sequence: TGTGCCAGTAGTGACTCGGCAGTCTGGTGGAAACTGTTTTTT.

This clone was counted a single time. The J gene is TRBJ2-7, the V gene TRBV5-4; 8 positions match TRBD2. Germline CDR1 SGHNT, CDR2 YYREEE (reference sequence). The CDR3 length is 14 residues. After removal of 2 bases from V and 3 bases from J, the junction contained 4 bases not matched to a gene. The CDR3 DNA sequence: TGTGCCAGCAGCTTCTCAAGCGGGAGCTACGAGCAGTACTTC. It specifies CASSFSSGSYEQYF.

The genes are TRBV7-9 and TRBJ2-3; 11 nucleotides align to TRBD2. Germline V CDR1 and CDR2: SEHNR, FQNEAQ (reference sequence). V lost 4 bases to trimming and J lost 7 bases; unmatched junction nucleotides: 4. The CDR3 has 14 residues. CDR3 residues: CASSSTSGINTQYF. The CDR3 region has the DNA TGTGCCAGCAGCTCGACTAGCGGGATTAATACGCAGTATTTT. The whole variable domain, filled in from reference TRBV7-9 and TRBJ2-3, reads DTGVSQNPRHKITKRGQNVTFRCDPISEHNRLYWYRQTLGQGPEFLTYFQNEAQLEKSRLLSDRFSAERPKGSFSTLEIQRTEQGDSAMYLCASSSTSGINTQYFGPGTRLTVL.

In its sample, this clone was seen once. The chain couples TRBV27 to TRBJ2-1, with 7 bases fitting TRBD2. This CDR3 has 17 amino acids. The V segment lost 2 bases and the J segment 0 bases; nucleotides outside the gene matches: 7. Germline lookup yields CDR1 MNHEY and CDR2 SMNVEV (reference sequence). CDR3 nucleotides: TGTGCCAGCAGTTTACTATCTAGCGGCCACTCCTACAATGAGCAGTTCTTC. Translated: CASSLLSSGHSYNEQFF.

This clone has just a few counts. CDR3 in amino acids: CASSYSGGGSKNIQYF. In DNA, the CDR3 is TGTGCCAGCAGTTATTCAGGGGGCGGTTCCAAAAACATTCAGTACTTC. The V and J genes are TRBV6-5 and TRBJ2-4, with 8 positions matching TRBD1. From germline, CDR1 is MNHEY and CDR2 SVGAGI. V trimming: 3 bases; J trimming: 2 bases; junction bases outside the gene matches: 6. This CDR3 is built from 16 residues.

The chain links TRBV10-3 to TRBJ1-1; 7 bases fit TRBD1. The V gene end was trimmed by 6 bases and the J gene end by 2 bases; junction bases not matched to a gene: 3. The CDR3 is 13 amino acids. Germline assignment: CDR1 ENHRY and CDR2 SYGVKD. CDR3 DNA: TGTGCCATCAGCGACAGGGAAAACACTGAAGCTTTCTTT. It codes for CAISDRENTEAFF.

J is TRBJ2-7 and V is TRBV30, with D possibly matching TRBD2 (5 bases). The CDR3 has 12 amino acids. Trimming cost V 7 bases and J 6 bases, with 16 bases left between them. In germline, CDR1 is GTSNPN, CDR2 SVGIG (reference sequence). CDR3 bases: TGTGCCTACACGTCCGGGGTACCCGAGCAGTACTTC. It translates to CAYTSGVPEQYF.

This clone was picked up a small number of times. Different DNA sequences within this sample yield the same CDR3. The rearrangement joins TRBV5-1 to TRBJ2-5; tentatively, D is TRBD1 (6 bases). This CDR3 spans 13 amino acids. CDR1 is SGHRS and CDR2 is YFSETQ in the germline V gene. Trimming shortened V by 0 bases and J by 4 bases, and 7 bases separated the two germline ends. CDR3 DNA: TGCGCCAGCAGCTTGGGACAGGCAGAGACCCAGTACTTC. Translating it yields CASSLGQAETQYF.

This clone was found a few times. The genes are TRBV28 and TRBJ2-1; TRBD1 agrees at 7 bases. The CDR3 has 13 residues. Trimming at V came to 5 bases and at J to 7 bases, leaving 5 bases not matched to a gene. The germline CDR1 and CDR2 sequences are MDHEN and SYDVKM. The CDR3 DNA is TGTGCCAGCAGTAGAGACAGGGCTAATGAGCAGTTCTTC. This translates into CASSRDRANEQFF.

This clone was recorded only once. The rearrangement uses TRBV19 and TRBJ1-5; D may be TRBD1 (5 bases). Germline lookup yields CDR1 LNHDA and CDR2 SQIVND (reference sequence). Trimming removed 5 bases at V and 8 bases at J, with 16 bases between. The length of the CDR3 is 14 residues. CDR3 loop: CASSGSQAREPQHF. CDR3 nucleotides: TGTGCCAGTAGTGGTTCACAGGCCCGGGAGCCCCAGCATTTT.

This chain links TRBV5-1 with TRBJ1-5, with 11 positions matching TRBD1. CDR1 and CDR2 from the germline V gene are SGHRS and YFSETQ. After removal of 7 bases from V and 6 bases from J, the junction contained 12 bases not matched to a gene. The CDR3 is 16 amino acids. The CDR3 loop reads CASAQKGQGGGQPQHF. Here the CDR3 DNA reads TGCGCCAGCGCTCAAAAGGGACAGGGGGGAGGTCAGCCCCAGCATTTT.

CDR3 sequence: CASSPRDFSRYEQYF. DNA of the CDR3: TGTGCCAGCAGCCCCCGGGACTTTAGTCGGTACGAGCAGTACTTC. The chain combines TRBV9 with TRBJ2-7; maybe TRBD2 (6 bases). CDR3 length: 15 amino acids. The germline CDR1 and CDR2 sequences are SGDLS and YYNGEE. Trimming pared 4 bases from V and 4 bases from J, leaving 18 bases between.

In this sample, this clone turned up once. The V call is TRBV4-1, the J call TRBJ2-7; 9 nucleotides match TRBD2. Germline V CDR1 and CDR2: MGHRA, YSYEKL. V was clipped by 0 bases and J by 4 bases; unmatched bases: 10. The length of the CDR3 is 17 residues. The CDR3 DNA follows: TGCGCCAGCAGCCAAGATTTGGGCGGGAGGGGTTCGTACGAGCAGTACTTC. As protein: CASSQDLGGRGSYEQYF.